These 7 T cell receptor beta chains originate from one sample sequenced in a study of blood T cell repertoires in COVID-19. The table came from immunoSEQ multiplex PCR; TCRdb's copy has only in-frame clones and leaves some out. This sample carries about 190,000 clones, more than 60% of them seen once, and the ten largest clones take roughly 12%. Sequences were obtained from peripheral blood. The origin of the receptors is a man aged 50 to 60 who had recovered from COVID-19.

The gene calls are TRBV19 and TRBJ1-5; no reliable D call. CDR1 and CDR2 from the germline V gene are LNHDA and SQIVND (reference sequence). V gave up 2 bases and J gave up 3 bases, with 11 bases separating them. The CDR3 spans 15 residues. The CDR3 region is CASSIMWTDNQPQHF. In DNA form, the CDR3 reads TGTGCCAGTAGTATAATGTGGACTGACAATCAGCCCCAGCATTTT. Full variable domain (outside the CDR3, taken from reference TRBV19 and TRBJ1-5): DGGITQSPKYLFRKEGQNVTLSCEQNLNHDAMYWYRQDPGQGLRLIYYSQIVNDFQKGDIAEGYSVSREKKESFPLTVTSAQKNPTAFYLCASSIMWTDNQPQHFGDGTRLSIL.

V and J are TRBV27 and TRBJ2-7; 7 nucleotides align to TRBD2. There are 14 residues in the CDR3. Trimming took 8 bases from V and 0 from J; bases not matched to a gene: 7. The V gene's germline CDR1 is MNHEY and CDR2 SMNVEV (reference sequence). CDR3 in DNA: TGTGCCAGCGGTCTCGGACTAGACTCCTACGAGCAGTACTTC. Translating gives CASGLGLDSYEQYF.

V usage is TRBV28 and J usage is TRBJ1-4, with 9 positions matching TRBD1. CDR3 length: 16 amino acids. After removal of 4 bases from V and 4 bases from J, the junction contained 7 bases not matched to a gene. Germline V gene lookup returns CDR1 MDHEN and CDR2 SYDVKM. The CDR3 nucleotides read TGTGCCAGCAGTTCAACCAGACAGGGGGGTAATGAAAAACTGTTTTTT. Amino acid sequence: CASSSTRQGGNEKLFF. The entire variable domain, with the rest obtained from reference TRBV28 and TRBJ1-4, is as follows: DVKVTQSSRYLVKRTGEKVFLECVQDMDHENMFWYRQDPGLGLRLIYFSYDVKMKEKGDIPEGYSVSREKKERFSLILESASTNQTSMYLCASSSTRQGGNEKLFFGSGTQLSVL.

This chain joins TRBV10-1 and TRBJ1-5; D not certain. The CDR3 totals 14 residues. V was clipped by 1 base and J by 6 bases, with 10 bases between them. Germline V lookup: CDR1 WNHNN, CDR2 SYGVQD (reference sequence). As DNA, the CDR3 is TGCGCCAGCAGTGAGTTTAGCTCTGGTCAGCCCCAGCATTTT. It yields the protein CASSEFSSGQPQHF.

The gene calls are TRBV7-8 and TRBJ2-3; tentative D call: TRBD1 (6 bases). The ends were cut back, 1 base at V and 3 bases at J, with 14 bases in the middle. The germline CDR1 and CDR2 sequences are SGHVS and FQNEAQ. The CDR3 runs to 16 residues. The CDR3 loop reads CASSLVTGQATDTQYF. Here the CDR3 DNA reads TGTGCCAGCAGCTTAGTTACAGGGCAGGCGACAGATACGCAGTATTTT. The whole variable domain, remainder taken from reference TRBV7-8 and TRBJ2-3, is GAGVSQSPRYKVAKRGQDVALRCDPISGHVSLFWYQQALGQGPEFLTYFQNEAQLDKSGLPSDRFFAERPEGSVSTLKIQRTQQEDSAVYLCASSLVTGQATDTQYFGPGTRLTVL.

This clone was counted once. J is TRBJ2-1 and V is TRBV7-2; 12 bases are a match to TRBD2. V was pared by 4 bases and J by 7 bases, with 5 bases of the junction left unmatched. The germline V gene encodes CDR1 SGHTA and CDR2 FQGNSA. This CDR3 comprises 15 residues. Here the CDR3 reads CASSYLAGGLNEQFF. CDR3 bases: TGTGCCAGCAGCTATCTAGCGGGAGGGCTGAATGAGCAGTTCTTC.

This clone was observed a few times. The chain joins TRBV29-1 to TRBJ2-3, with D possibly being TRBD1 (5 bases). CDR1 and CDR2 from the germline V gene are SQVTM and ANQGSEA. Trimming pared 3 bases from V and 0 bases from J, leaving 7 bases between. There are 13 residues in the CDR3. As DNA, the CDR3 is TGCAGCGTTGAGGGGCGGAGCACAGATACGCAGTATTTT. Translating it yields CSVEGRSTDTQYF.